A single sample gave rise to the 31 T cell receptor beta chains below, sequenced in a study of long-term antiretroviral therapy in people with HIV. The immunoSEQ assay was v3.0, run at survey level. TCRdb's copy holds only in-frame clones and misses some; the assay was immunoSEQ multiplex PCR. This table has some 35,000 clones, roughly 94% appearing once. The starting material was unsorted PBMCs, obtained more than 5 years after starting antiretroviral therapy. These receptors were collected from a woman aged 45-65 years with HIV.

The rearrangement uses TRBV6-1 and TRBJ2-4; the D is unclear. The V gene's germline CDR1 is MNHNS and CDR2 SASEGT. With 8 bases removed from V and 0 bases from J, the gap between germline ends came to 14 bases. This CDR3 region has 15 residues. CDR3 in DNA: TGTGCCAGCGGTCCCGTGGACCTAGCCAAAAACATTCAGTACTTC. This encodes CASGPVDLAKNIQYF.

Here the CDR3 reads CASSSGGFVNTEAFF. DNA for the CDR3: TGTGCCAGCAGCTCCGGGGGGTTTGTGAACACTGAAGCTTTCTTT. V gene TRBV11-2 combines with J gene TRBJ1-1; weak D call: TRBD1 (5 bases). CDR3 length: 15 amino acids. From germline, CDR1 is SGHAT and CDR2 FQNNGV. The V and J ends lost 4 bases and 0 bases respectively, with 12 bases between them.

The chain joins TRBV19 to TRBJ2-1; D perhaps matches TRBD2 (5 bases). Germline CDR1 reads LNHDA; CDR2 reads SQIVND (reference sequence). Trimming cost V 5 bases and J 1 base, with 12 bases left between them. The CDR3 contains 15 residues. CDR3 DNA sequence: TGTGCCAGTAGTCCCGGGGTCCCTTCCTACAATGAGCAGTTCTTC. Translated: CASSPGVPSYNEQFF.

V gene TRBV6-5 combines with J gene TRBJ2-4; D unclear. This CDR3 contains 13 residues. Trimming cost V 5 bases and J 6 bases, with 11 bases left between them. The germline CDR1 and CDR2 sequences are MNHEY and SVGAGI. DNA of the CDR3: TGTGCCAGCAGTCCCCCCAATGCAAACATTCAGTACTTC. Its translation is CASSPPNANIQYF.

The chain uses TRBV30 and TRBJ2-2; D ambiguous. In germline, CDR1 is GTSNPN, CDR2 SVGIG (reference sequence). The CDR3 runs 14 residues. The V end lost 0 bases, the J end lost 5 bases, and 10 bases lay between the germline ends. CDR3 sequence reads: CAWSVLRGTGELFF. CDR3 bases: TGTGCCTGGAGTGTACTAAGAGGAACCGGGGAGCTGTTTTTT.

The genes are TRBV5-1 and TRBJ2-5; D not certain. The CDR3 contains 13 residues. Germline loops: CDR1 SGHRS, CDR2 YFSETQ. V shed 3 bases and J shed 0 bases, with 6 bases lying between them. CDR3 amino acids: CASSSDNQETQYF. The DNA of the CDR3 is TGCGCCAGCAGCTCTGACAACCAAGAGACCCAGTACTTC.

J is TRBJ2-3 and V is TRBV30, with 8 bases fitting TRBD1. The CDR3 has 16 residues. Germline V gives CDR1 GTSNPN, CDR2 SVGIG (reference sequence). Trimming took 4 bases from V and 1 from J; bases not matched to a gene: 10. CDR3 residues: CAWTTGTGFGTDTQYF. Here the CDR3 DNA reads TGTGCCTGGACGACCGGGACAGGTTTTGGCACAGATACGCAGTATTTT.

V usage is TRBV30 and J usage is TRBJ1-5; 7 bases match TRBD1. This CDR3 contains 16 residues. Germline trimming cut 2 bases from V and 5 bases from J; bases unmatched to any gene: 12. Germline V gene lookup returns CDR1 GTSNPN and CDR2 SVGIG (reference sequence). Written as DNA, the CDR3 is TGTGCCTGGAGTAGACAGGGAAGAGGGGGGTATCAGCCCCAGCATTTT. It translates to CAWSRQGRGGYQPQHF.

The rearrangement joins TRBV10-2 to TRBJ2-1; maybe TRBD1 (7 bases). V lost 5 bases and J 8 bases, leaving 16 bases between the germline ends. Per the germline V gene, CDR1 is WSHSY and CDR2 is SAAADI. This CDR3 has 14 amino acids. The CDR3 bases are TGCGCCAGCAGTCAGGCAGGGGGGCTCTATGAGCAGTTCTTC. It yields the protein CASSQAGGLYEQFF.

This chain connects TRBV5-1 to TRBJ2-3; the match to TRBD2 covers 8 bases. Germline V CDR1 and CDR2: SGHRS, YFSETQ. The CDR3 consists of 16 residues. The V gene end was trimmed by 5 bases and the J gene end by 4 bases; junction bases not matched to a gene: 12. The CDR3 region has the DNA TGCGCCAGCAGAAACACCCGGGGGGGCCTAGCAGATACGCAGTATTTT. This translates into CASRNTRGGLADTQYF.

This chain uses TRBV5-4 with TRBJ1-2, with 8 bases aligning to TRBD1. Germline values: CDR1 SGHNT, CDR2 YYREEE (reference sequence). Trimming at V came to 3 bases and at J to 7 bases, leaving 8 bases not matched to a gene. The CDR3 loop spans 14 amino acids. The CDR3 protein is CASSWTGLDSGYTF. CDR3 coding DNA: TGTGCCAGCAGCTGGACAGGGTTGGACTCTGGCTACACCTTC.

V is TRBV7-3 and J is TRBJ2-7; TRBD2 matches 15 bases. This CDR3 is built from 14 residues. V shed 4 bases, J shed 6 bases, and the junction held 1 base outside the gene matches. Germline V gives CDR1 SGHTA, CDR2 FQGTGA. CDR3 nucleotides: TGTGCCAGCAGCTCGGGACTAGCGGGGGGCGAGCAGTACTTC. It is translated as CASSSGLAGGEQYF.

Written as DNA, the CDR3 is TGTGCCAGCAGAACGATCTTCAAAGGGAACCAAGAGACCCAGTACTTC. Protein product: CASRTIFKGNQETQYF. V usage is TRBV7-2 and J usage is TRBJ2-5; D gene unclear. From germline, CDR1 is SGHTA and CDR2 FQGNSA. The V gene lost 6 bases and the J gene lost 0 bases, with 17 bases spanning the gap. This CDR3 region has 16 residues.

V and J are TRBV5-6 and TRBJ2-7, with 8 bases fitting TRBD1. The CDR3 loop spans 16 amino acids. Germline CDR1 is SGHDT and CDR2 is YYEEEE. V was pared by 3 bases and J by 6 bases, with 14 bases of the junction left unmatched. CDR3 residues: CASSSRLGTGIREQYF. The CDR3 DNA reads TGTGCCAGCAGCTCCCGTTTGGGGACAGGTATACGCGAGCAGTACTTC.

A single count supports this clone. J is TRBJ1-3 and V is TRBV5-8; D gene uncertain. The CDR3 extends over 12 amino acids. Per the germline V gene, CDR1 is SGHTS and CDR2 is YDEGEE. The ends were cut back, 2 bases at V and 4 bases at J, with 4 bases in the middle. CDR3 nucleotide sequence: TGTGCCAGCAGCTTCGTGGGAAACACCATATATTTT. It specifies CASSFVGNTIYF. The full variable domain, in which reference TRBV5-8 and TRBJ1-3 provide the parts outside the CDR3, is EAGVTQSPTHLIKTRGQQATLRCSPISGHTSVYWYQQALGLGLQFLLWYDEGEERNRGNFPPRFSGRQFPNYSSELNVNALELEDSALYLCASSFVGNTIYFGEGSWLTVV.

The chain combines TRBV18 with TRBJ1-1, with 9 bases matching TRBD1. J was trimmed by 3 bases and V by 4 bases; bases with no gene match: 6. Germline CDR1 reads KGHSH; CDR2 reads LQKENI. The CDR3 has 15 amino acids. The CDR3 reads CASSQRRTGDTEAFF. In DNA, the CDR3 is TGTGCCAGCTCACAAAGGAGGACAGGGGACACTGAAGCTTTCTTT.

The chain joins TRBV9 to TRBJ2-1; 8 nucleotides align to TRBD2. This CDR3 region has 16 residues. V shed 3 bases and J 0 bases; nucleotides not matched to a gene: 5. The germline V gene has CDR1 SGDLS and CDR2 YYNGEE. In nucleotides, the CDR3 is TGTGCCAGCAGCGCCACGGGGACTAGCTCCTACAATGAGCAGTTCTTC. Its protein is CASSATGTSSYNEQFF.

The rearrangement uses TRBV5-4 and TRBJ1-4; D might be TRBD1 (5 bases). Germline V CDR1 and CDR2: SGHNT, YYREEE (reference sequence). V was shortened by 1 base and J by 1 base, with 5 bases between the two germline ends. CDR3 length: 14 residues. CDR3 coding DNA: TGTGCCAGCAGCTTGCAGGGAACTAATGAAAAACTGTTTTTT. This translates into CASSLQGTNEKLFF.

As for this clone: One end of the junction varies from germline; a read error may be responsible. CDR3: CASSPWTGANTGELFF. The CDR3 nucleotides read TGTGCTAGCAGCCCATGGACAGGGGCGAACACCGGGGAGCTGTTTTTT. The J gene is TRBJ2-2, the V gene TRBV7-7; 9 bases map to TRBD1. Looked up from germline, CDR1 is SSHAT and CDR2 is FNYEAQ (reference sequence). This CDR3 region has 16 residues.

The genes are TRBV27 and TRBJ1-4; perhaps TRBD1 as D (6 bases). CDR3 length: 14 amino acids. Deletions cut 5 bases from V and 3 bases from J, with 10 bases between. Germline loops: CDR1 MNHEY, CDR2 SMNVEV (reference sequence). Here the CDR3 reads CASSVGGANEKLFF. CDR3 DNA sequence: TGTGCCAGCAGTGTAGGGGGGGCTAATGAAAAACTGTTTTTT.

This clone appeared a single time. The gene calls are TRBV19 and TRBJ2-2; TRBD1 matches 8 bases. The CDR3 consists of 16 residues. V was pared by 5 bases and J by 0 bases, with 5 bases of the junction left unmatched. CDR1 is LNHDA, CDR2 SQIVND, per germline (reference sequence). The CDR3 reads CASSLGDRSNTGELFF. As DNA, the CDR3 is TGTGCCAGTAGTCTCGGGGACAGGTCGAACACCGGGGAGCTGTTTTTT.

The chain links TRBV11-3 to TRBJ1-1; perhaps TRBD1 as D (6 bases). V was shortened by 5 bases and J by 4 bases, with 11 bases between the two germline ends. Looked up from germline, CDR1 is SGHNT and CDR2 is YENEEA. The CDR3 has 13 amino acids. CDR3 sequence reads: CASSLRGGTEAFF. The CDR3 nucleotides read TGTGCCAGCAGCCTAAGGGGGGGCACTGAAGCTTTCTTT. The full variable domain, its missing parts supplied by reference TRBV11-3 and TRBJ1-1, is EAGVVQSPRYKIIEKKQPVAFWCNPISGHNTLYWYLQNLGQGPELLIRYENEEAVDDSQLPKDRFSAERLKGVDSTLKIQPAELGDSAVYLCASSLRGGTEAFFGQGTRLTVV.

The J gene is TRBJ2-3, the V gene TRBV7-2; weak D call: TRBD1 (6 bases). The CDR3 covers 14 residues. The germline CDR1 and CDR2 sequences are SGHTA and FQGNSA. V was pared by 5 bases and J by 1 base, with 10 bases between. Here the CDR3 reads CASSRDNCTDTQYF. CDR3 nucleotides: TGTGCCAGCAGCCGGGACAATTGCACAGATACGCAGTATTTT.

The chain employs TRBV9 and TRBJ2-6, with TRBD2 identical over 10 bases. CDR3 length: 18 residues. V dropped 1 base and J dropped 0; count of bases not matched to a gene: 4. Germline V CDR1 and CDR2: SGDLS, YYNGEE. CDR3 loop: CASSVQSGGVSGANVLTF. The CDR3 nucleotides read TGTGCCAGCAGCGTACAGAGCGGGGGGGTCTCTGGGGCCAACGTCCTGACTTTC.

The rearrangement joins TRBV19 to TRBJ2-7, with a possible D match to TRBD1 (5 bases). V lost 9 bases, J lost 1 base, and 13 bases lay in between. The CDR3 is made up of 13 amino acids. Germline CDR1 is LNHDA and CDR2 is SQIVND (reference sequence). CDR3 amino acids: CASKRQNSYEQYF. CDR3 in DNA: TGTGCCAGCAAACGACAGAATTCCTACGAGCAGTACTTC.

J is TRBJ1-2 and V is TRBV11-2; no clear D gene. The CDR3 loop spans 11 amino acids. CDR1 and CDR2 (germline): SGHAT, FQNNGV. Trimming took off 3 bases at V and 5 bases at J, with 4 bases between the two ends. The CDR3 bases are TGTGCCAGCAGCTTGACGTATGGCTACACCTTC. Translation: CASSLTYGYTF.

The CDR3 spells CASSFSSGGSDEQFF. The CDR3 bases are TGTGCCAGCAGCTTTAGTAGCGGGGGGAGCGATGAGCAGTTCTTC. The J gene is TRBJ2-1, the V gene TRBV11-3; 10 bases map to TRBD2. Trimming removed 3 bases from V and 8 bases from J; junction bases left unmatched: 7. Germline V gene data show CDR1 as SGHNT and CDR2 as YENEEA. The CDR3 covers 15 residues. The full variable domain, its missing parts supplied by reference TRBV11-3 and TRBJ2-1, is EAGVVQSPRYKIIEKKQPVAFWCNPISGHNTLYWYLQNLGQGPELLIRYENEEAVDDSQLPKDRFSAERLKGVDSTLKIQPAELGDSAVYLCASSFSSGGSDEQFFGPGTRLTVL.

The gene calls are TRBV4-2 and TRBJ1-1; D is ambiguous. Germline V gene sequence: CDR1 LGHNA, CDR2 YNFKEQ. V was clipped by 1 base and J by 6 bases, with 12 bases between them. CDR3 length equals 14 residues. The CDR3 nucleotides are TGTGCCAGCAGCCAAGCTGGGTCCGGGGCTGAAGCTTTCTTT. This codes for CASSQAGSGAEAFF.

This chain links TRBV7-2 with TRBJ2-2, with D perhaps TRBD1 (5 bases). Germline CDR1 is SGHTA and CDR2 is FQGNSA. Between the trimmed V and J ends, which lost 5 bases and 6 bases, there was a span of 19 bases. This CDR3 contains 16 residues. As DNA, the CDR3 is TGTGCCAGCAGCCCGAGGCCAGGGAAATCGGCCGGGGAGCTGTTTTTT. Its translation is CASSPRPGKSAGELFF.

The gene calls are TRBV4-1 and TRBJ2-1, with a weak D call TRBD1 (5 bases). With 0 bases removed from V and 7 bases from J, the gap between germline ends came to 10 bases. The CDR3 sequence is 14 residues long. The V gene's germline CDR1 is MGHRA and CDR2 YSYEKL. The chain's CDR3 is CASSQEGKGNEQFF. The CDR3 DNA reads TGCGCCAGCAGCCAAGAAGGGAAGGGGAATGAGCAGTTCTTC.

The chain uses TRBV5-5 and TRBJ2-7, with TRBD1 identical over 7 bases. From germline, CDR1 is SGHKS and CDR2 YYEKEE (reference sequence). V was pared by 1 base and J by 3 bases, with 4 bases of the junction left unmatched. This CDR3 has 14 residues. The CDR3 DNA sequence: TGTGCCAGCAGCTTGTACTGGGACAGCTACGAGCAGTACTTC. It yields the protein CASSLYWDSYEQYF. Full variable domain (rest looked up from reference TRBV5-5 and TRBJ2-7): DAGVTQSPTHLIKTRGQQVTLRCSPISGHKSVSWYQQVLGQGPQFIFQYYEKEERGRGNFPDRFSARQFPNYSSELNVNALLLGDSALYLCASSLYWDSYEQYFGPGTRLTVT.